The clone carrying this T cell receptor (beta chain) was picked up a small number of times. The target antigen is unknown. Primers for the PCR totalled 60 Vbeta and 13 Jbeta. Measured with immunoSEQ multiplex PCR; TCRdb has only the in-frame clones, and not every one. The table shows roughly 200,000 clones, with about 9.4% occurring only once. These data are taken from a study of cytomegalovirus exposure and HLA in healthy donors. Germline loops: CDR1 SNHLY, CDR2 FYNNEI. With 5 bases clipped from V and 3 bases from J, the junction kept 9 bases outside the gene matches. This CDR3 contains 16 residues. Study-wide points: Earlier analysis looked at TCR beta V segments, and most were productive about 90% or about 30% of the time. Follow-up analysis later connected one missense variant in DCLRE1C with trimming of TCR beta V- and J-genes. The study flagged roughly 160 TCR beta chains as cytomegalovirus-associated.

The clonotype was recovered from a woman aged 25 to 39 in good health and CMV-seropositive. The chain carries TRBV2 and TRBJ2-7; 11 nucleotides agree with TRBD2. The sequencing sample was made of PBMCs. Here the CDR3 reads CASSRLAGTSGYEQYF. The DNA for the CDR3 is TGTGCCAGCAGTCGACTAGCGGGGACCTCTGGCTACGAGCAGTACTTC.